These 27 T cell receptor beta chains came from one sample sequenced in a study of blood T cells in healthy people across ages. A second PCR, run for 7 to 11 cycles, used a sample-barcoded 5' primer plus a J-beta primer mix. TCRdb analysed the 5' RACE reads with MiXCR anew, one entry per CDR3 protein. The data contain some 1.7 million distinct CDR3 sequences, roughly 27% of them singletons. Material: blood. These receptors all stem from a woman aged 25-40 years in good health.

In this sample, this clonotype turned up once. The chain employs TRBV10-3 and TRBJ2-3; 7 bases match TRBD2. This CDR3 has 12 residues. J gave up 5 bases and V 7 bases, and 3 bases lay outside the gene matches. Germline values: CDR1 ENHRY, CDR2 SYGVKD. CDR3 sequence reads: CAIKGREDTQYF. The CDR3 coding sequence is TGTGCCATCAAGGGGAGGGAAGATACGCAGTATTTT.

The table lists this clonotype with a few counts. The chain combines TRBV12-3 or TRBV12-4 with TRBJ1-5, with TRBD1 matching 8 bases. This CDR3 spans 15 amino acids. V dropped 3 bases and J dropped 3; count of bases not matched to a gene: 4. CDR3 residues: CASSFRQGFNQPQHF. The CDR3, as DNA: TGTGCCAGCAGTTTTAGACAGGGGTTCAATCAGCCCCAGCATTTT.

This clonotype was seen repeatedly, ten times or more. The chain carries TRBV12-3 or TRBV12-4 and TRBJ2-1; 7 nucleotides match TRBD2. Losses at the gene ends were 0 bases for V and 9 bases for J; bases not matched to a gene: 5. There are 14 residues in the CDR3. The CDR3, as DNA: TGTGCCAGCAGTTTAGCGGGAGGGCCTGGTGAGCAGTTCTTC. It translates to CASSLAGGPGEQFF.

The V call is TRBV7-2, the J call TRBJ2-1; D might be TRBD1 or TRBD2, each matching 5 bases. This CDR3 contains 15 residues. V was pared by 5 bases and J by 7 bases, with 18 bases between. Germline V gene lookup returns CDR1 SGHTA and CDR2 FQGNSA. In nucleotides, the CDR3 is TGTGCCAGCAGCCTTCGGGACCCCGTCCGGAATGAGCAGTTCTTC. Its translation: CASSLRDPVRNEQFF.

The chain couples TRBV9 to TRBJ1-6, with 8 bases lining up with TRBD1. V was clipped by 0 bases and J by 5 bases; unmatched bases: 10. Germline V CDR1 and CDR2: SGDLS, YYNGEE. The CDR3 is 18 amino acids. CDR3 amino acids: CASSVGSRTGSDNSPLHF. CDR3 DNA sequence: TGTGCCAGCAGCGTAGGATCCCGGACAGGGAGTGATAATTCACCCCTCCACTTT.

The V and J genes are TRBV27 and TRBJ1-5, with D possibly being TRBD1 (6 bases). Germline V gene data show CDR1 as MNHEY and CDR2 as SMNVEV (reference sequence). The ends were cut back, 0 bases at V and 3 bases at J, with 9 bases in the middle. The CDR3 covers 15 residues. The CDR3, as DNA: TGTGCCAGCAGTTTATCGACAGGATCCAATCAGCCCCAGCATTTT. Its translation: CASSLSTGSNQPQHF.

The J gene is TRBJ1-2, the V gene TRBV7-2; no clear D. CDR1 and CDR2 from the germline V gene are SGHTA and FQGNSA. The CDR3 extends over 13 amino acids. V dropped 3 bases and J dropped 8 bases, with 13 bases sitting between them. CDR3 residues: CASSFRGDGGYTF. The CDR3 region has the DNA TGTGCCAGCAGCTTCCGTGGGGATGGGGGCTACACCTTC. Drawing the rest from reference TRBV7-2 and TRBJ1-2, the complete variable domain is GAGVSQSPSNKVTEKGKDVELRCDPISGHTALYWYRQSLGQGLEFLIYFQGNSAPDKSGLPSDRFSAERTGGSVSTLTIQRTQQEDSAVYLCASSFRGDGGYTFGSGTRLTVV.

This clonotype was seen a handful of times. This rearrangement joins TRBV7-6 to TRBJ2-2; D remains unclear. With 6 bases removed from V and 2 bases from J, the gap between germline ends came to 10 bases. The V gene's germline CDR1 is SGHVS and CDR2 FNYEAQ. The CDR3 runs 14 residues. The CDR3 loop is CASSVQDNTGELFF. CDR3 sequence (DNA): TGTGCCAGCAGTGTCCAGGATAACACCGGGGAGCTGTTTTTT.

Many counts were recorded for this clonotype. The CDR3 protein is CASSDINWQETQYF. CDR3 in DNA: TGTGCCAGCAGTGACATCAATTGGCAAGAGACCCAGTACTTC. The rearrangement links TRBV2 to TRBJ2-5; D ambiguous. Germline V gene data show CDR1 as SNHLY and CDR2 as FYNNEI. V was shortened by 3 bases and J by 2 bases, with 10 bases between the two germline ends. The CDR3 loop spans 14 amino acids.

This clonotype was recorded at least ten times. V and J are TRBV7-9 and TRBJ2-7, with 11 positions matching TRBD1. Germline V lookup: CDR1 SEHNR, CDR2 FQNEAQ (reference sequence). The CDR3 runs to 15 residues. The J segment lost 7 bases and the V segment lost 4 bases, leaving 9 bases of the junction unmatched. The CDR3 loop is CASSSKTGTGGEQYF. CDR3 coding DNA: TGTGCCAGCAGCTCGAAAACCGGGACAGGGGGAGAGCAGTACTTC.

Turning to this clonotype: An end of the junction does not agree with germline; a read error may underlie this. The CDR3 DNA is TGTGCCAGCGGCTTGGTGTACAGGGACACAGATACGCAGTATTTT. It is translated as CASGLVYRDTDTQYF. The chain carries TRBV5-6 and TRBJ2-3; TRBD1 might be the D (6 bases). The CDR3 spans 15 residues. Per germline, CDR1 SGHDT and CDR2 YYEEEE.

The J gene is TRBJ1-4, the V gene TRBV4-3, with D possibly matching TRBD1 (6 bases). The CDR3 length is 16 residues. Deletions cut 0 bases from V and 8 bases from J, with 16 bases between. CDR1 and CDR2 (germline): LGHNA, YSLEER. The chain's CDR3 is CASSQDYTKGGEKLFF. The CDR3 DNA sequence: TGCGCCAGCAGCCAAGATTATACCAAGGGGGGAGAAAAACTGTTTTTT.

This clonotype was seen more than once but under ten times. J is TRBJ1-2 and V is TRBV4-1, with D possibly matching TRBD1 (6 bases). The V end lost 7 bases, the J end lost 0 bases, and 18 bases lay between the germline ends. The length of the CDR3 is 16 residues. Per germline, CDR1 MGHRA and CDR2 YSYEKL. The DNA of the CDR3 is TGCGCCAGCACGAGGGAGGGGGACACTCCTAACTATGGCTACACCTTC. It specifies CASTREGDTPNYGYTF.

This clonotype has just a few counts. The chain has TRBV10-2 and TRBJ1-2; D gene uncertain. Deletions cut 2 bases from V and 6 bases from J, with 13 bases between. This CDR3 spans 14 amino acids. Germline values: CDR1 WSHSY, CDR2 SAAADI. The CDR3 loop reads CASSEPTFSDGYTF. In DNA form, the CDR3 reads TGCGCCAGCAGTGAGCCGACATTCTCGGATGGCTACACCTTC.

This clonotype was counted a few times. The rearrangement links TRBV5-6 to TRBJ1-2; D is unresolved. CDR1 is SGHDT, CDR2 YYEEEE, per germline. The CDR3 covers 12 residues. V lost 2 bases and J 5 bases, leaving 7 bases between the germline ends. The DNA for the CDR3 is TGTGCCAGCAGCTTTAGCTGGTATGGCTACACCTTC. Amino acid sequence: CASSFSWYGYTF.

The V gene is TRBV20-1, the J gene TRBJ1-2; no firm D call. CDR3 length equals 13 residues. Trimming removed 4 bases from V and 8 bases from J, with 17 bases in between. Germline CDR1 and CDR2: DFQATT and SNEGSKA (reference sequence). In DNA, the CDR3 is TGCAGTGCTACAGACCTTGTTTCGGGCGGCTACACCTTC. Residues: CSATDLVSGGYTF.

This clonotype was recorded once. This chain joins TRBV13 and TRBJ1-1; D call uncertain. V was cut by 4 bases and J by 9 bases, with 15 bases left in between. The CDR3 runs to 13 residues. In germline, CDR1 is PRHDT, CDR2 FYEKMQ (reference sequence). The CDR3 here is CASSYLDARKAFF. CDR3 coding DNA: TGTGCCAGCAGCTACCTGGACGCCCGGAAAGCTTTCTTT.

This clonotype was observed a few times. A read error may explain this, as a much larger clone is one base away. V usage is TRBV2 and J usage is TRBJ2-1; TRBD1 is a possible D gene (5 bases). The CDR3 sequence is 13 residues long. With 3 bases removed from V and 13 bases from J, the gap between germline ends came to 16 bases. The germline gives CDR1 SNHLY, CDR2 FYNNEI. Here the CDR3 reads CASSEYGQETQFF. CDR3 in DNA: TGTGCCAGCAGTGAGTACGGACAAGAGACCCAGTTCTTC.

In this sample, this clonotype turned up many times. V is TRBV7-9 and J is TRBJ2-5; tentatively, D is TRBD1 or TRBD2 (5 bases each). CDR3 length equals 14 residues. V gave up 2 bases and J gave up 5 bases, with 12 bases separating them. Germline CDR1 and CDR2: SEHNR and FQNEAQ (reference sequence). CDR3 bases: TGTGCCAGCAGCTTATCGGGGCGAAGCGAGACCCAGTACTTC. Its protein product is CASSLSGRSETQYF.

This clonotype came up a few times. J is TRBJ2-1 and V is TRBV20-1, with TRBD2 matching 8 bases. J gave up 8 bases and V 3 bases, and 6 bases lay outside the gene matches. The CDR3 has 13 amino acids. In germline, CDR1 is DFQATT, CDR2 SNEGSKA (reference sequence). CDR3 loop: CSASGGAGDEQFF. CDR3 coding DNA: TGCAGTGCTAGCGGGGGGGCCGGTGATGAGCAGTTCTTC.

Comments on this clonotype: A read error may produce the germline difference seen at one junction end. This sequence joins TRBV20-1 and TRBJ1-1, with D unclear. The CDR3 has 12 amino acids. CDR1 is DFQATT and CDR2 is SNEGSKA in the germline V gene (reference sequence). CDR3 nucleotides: TGCAATGCTTCCCCGGACTTCACGTGGGCTTTCTTT. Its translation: CNASPDFTWAFF.

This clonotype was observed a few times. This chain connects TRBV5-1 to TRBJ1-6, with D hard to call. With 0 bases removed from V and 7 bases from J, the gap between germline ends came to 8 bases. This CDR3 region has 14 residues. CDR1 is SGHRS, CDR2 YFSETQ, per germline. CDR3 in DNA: TGCGCCAGCAGCTTGGTGGATGGAAATTCACCCCTCCACTTT. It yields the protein CASSLVDGNSPLHF.

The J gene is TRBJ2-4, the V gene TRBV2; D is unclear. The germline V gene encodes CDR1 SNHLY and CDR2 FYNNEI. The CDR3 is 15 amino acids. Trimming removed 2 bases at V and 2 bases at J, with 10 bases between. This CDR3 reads CASSERAQTKNIQYF. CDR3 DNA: TGTGCCAGCAGTGAAAGGGCCCAGACCAAAAACATTCAGTACTTC.

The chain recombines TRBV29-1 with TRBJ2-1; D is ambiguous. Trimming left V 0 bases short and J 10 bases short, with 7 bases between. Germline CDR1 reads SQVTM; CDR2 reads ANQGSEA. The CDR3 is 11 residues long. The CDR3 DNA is TGCAGCGTTGAAGATCAAAGCGAGCAGTTCTTC. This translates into CSVEDQSEQFF.

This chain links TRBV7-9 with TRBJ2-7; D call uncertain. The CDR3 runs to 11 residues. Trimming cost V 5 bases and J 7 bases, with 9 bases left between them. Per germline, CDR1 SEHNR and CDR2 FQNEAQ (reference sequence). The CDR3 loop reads CASSTTLEQYF. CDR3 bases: TGTGCCAGCAGCACAACCTTGGAGCAGTACTTC.

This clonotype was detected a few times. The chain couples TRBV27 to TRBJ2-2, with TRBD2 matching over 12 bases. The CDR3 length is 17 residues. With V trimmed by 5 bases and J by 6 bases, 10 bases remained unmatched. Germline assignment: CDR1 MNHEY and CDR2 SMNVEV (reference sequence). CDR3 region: CASSPPSGGAVAGELFF. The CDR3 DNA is TGTGCCAGCAGTCCTCCTAGCGGGGGGGCCGTGGCCGGGGAGCTGTTTTTT.

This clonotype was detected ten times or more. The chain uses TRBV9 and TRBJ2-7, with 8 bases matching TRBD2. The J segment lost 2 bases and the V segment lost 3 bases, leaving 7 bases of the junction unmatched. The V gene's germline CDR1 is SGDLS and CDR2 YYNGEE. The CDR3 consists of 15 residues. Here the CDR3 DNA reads TGTGCCAGCAGCGCCGGACTAGCTCCCCCCTACGAGCAGTACTTC. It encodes CASSAGLAPPYEQYF.